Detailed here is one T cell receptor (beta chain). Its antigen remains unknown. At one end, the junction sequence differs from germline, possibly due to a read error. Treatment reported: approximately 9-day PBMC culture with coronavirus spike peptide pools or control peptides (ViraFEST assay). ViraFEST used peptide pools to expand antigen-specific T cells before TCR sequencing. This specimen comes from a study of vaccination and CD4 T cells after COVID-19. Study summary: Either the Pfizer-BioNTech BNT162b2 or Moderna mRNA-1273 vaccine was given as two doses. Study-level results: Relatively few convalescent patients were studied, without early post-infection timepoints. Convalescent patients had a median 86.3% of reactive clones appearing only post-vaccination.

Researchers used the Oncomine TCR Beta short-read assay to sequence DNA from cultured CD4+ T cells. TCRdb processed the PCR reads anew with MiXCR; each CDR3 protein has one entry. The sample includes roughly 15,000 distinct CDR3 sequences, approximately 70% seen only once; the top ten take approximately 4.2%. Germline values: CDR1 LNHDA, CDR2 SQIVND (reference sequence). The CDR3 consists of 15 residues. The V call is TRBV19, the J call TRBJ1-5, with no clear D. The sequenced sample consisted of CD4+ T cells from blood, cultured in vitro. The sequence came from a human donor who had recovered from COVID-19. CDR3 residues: CASRIVHHSNQPQHF. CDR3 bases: TGTGCCAGTAGAATAGTACACCATAGCAATCAGCCCCAGCATTTT.